This passage covers 32 T cell receptor beta chains from one sample sequenced in a study of technical replicates of blood from several donors. Method: immunoSEQ multiplex PCR; TCRdb's copy keeps in-frame clones and lacks some. The sample lists some 49,000 clones; 92% were seen once. Specimen: PBMCs. The origin of the receptors is a human donor in good health. Some clones in this sample may be carry-over from other donors' samples.

A remark on this clone: Other DNA sequences from this sample encode an identical CDR3 as well. The chain links TRBV5-1 to TRBJ1-2; 7 nucleotides agree with TRBD1. Germline CDR1 is SGHRS and CDR2 is YFSETQ. Germline trimming cut 3 bases from V and 0 bases from J; bases unmatched to any gene: 2. This CDR3 has 14 amino acids. CDR3 in DNA: TGCGCCAGCAGCTGGGACAGTTCTAACTATGGCTACACCTTC. Translating gives CASSWDSSNYGYTF.

The gene calls are TRBV19 and TRBJ1-1; possibly TRBD1 for D (5 bases). Germline-derived CDR1 and CDR2 are LNHDA and SQIVND (reference sequence). There are 15 residues in the CDR3. With 9 bases removed from V and 1 base from J, the gap between germline ends came to 18 bases. The CDR3 spells CASALTGLQNTEAFF. The DNA of the CDR3 is TGTGCCAGCGCCTTGACGGGACTCCAGAACACTGAAGCTTTCTTT.

The chain joins TRBV4-2 to TRBJ2-6; 11 nucleotides line up with TRBD1. The CDR3 covers 19 residues. CDR1 LGHNA and CDR2 YNFKEQ come from the germline V gene. J lost 0 bases, V lost 5 bases, and 9 bases had no gene match. This CDR3 is CASSRGWDRGISGANVLTF. In nucleotides, the CDR3 is TGTGCCAGCAGCAGAGGATGGGACAGGGGGATCTCTGGGGCCAACGTCCTGACTTTC.

V is TRBV5-1 and J is TRBJ1-4; the match to TRBD1 covers 7 bases. The CDR3 is 13 residues long. Germline V lookup: CDR1 SGHRS, CDR2 YFSETQ. V lost 4 bases, J lost 14 bases, and 11 bases stayed unmatched. DNA of the CDR3: TGCGCCAGCAGCCCACTAGGACAGGAACGGCTGTTTTTT. Its translation: CASSPLGQERLFF.

The chain carries TRBV7-2 and TRBJ2-7; TRBD2 aligns across 16 bases. This CDR3 has 14 residues. Germline trimming cut 7 bases from V and 7 bases from J; bases unmatched to any gene: 4. From germline, CDR1 is SGHTA and CDR2 FQGNSA. The chain's CDR3 is CASTPGLAGGEQYF. The DNA of the CDR3 is TGTGCCAGCACCCCGGGACTAGCGGGAGGGGAGCAGTACTTC. The full variable domain, in which reference TRBV7-2 and TRBJ2-7 provide the parts outside the CDR3, is GAGVSQSPSNKVTEKGKDVELRCDPISGHTALYWYRQSLGQGLEFLIYFQGNSAPDKSGLPSDRFSAERTGGSVSTLTIQRTQQEDSAVYLCASTPGLAGGEQYFGPGTRLTVT.

The V call is TRBV6-1, the J call TRBJ2-7; D might be TRBD1 (5 bases). Germline CDR1 and CDR2: MNHNS and SASEGT. This CDR3 contains 15 residues. V shed 3 bases and J shed 3 bases, with 15 bases lying between them. CDR3: CASSDPQGALYEQYF. As DNA, the CDR3 is TGTGCCAGCAGTGACCCTCAAGGGGCCCTCTACGAGCAGTACTTC.

This chain uses TRBV19 with TRBJ2-5; 9 nucleotides match TRBD1. In germline, CDR1 is LNHDA, CDR2 SQIVND (reference sequence). Trimming at V came to 6 bases and at J to 3 bases, leaving 2 bases not matched to a gene. The CDR3 runs to 13 residues. CDR3 bases: TGTGCCAGTAGCCGGACAGGGGAAGAGACCCAGTACTTC. This translates into CASSRTGEETQYF. Full variable domain (missing parts from reference TRBV19 and TRBJ2-5): DGGITQSPKYLFRKEGQNVTLSCEQNLNHDAMYWYRQDPGQGLRLIYYSQIVNDFQKGDIAEGYSVSREKKESFPLTVTSAQKNPTAFYLCASSRTGEETQYFGPGTRLLVL.

The gene calls are TRBV29-1 and TRBJ2-7; 8 bases agree with TRBD1. V was pared by 5 bases and J by 7 bases, with 13 bases of the junction left unmatched. This CDR3 spans 14 amino acids. The germline CDR1 and CDR2 sequences are SQVTM and ANQGSEA. The CDR3 nucleotides read TGCAGCGTTTCCCGCTTGACAGGGGCCCGGGAGCAGTACTTC. Translation: CSVSRLTGAREQYF.

The V and J genes are TRBV27 and TRBJ1-5; TRBD1 matches at 7 bases. Germline V gene sequence: CDR1 MNHEY, CDR2 SMNVEV (reference sequence). The CDR3 extends over 15 amino acids. The J segment lost 3 bases and the V segment lost 7 bases, leaving 9 bases of the junction unmatched. As DNA, the CDR3 is TGTGCCAGCAAGGCGTCACAGGGGATCAATCAGCCCCAGCATTTT. Translated: CASKASQGINQPQHF.

The chain joins TRBV19 to TRBJ2-7; the D gene is possibly TRBD2 (7 bases). The V end was cut by 4 bases, the J end by 8 bases, with 18 bases between. CDR3 length equals 14 residues. CDR1 and CDR2 (germline): LNHDA, SQIVND (reference sequence). As DNA, the CDR3 is TGTGCCAGTAGTACCGGACTACCCGGGGGGCAGCAGTACTTC. It codes for CASSTGLPGGQQYF.

This chain connects TRBV2 to TRBJ2-2; possibly TRBD1 for D (6 bases). Germline CDR1 SNHLY, CDR2 FYNNEI. The V end was cut by 2 bases, the J end by 4 bases, with 11 bases between. The CDR3 runs to 15 residues. The CDR3 reads CASSELGTTTGELFF. DNA for the CDR3: TGTGCCAGCAGTGAACTCGGGACAACCACCGGGGAGCTGTTTTTT.

The chain couples TRBV2 to TRBJ2-7; 7 bases map to TRBD1. CDR1 and CDR2 (germline): SNHLY, FYNNEI. J gave up 3 bases and V 8 bases, and 10 bases lay outside the gene matches. There are 14 residues in the CDR3. CDR3 DNA sequence: TGTGCCAGCCTTCCGCCGGGACAGATCTACGAGCAGTACTTC. It yields the protein CASLPPGQIYEQYF.

The rearrangement joins TRBV2 to TRBJ2-1; TRBD2 aligns across 8 bases. V shed 4 bases and J 5 bases; nucleotides not matched to a gene: 7. Germline V gene sequence: CDR1 SNHLY, CDR2 FYNNEI. The CDR3 totals 15 residues. The CDR3 nucleotides are TGTGCCAGCAGTGTTTCGGCGGGGGGCAACAATGAGCAGTTCTTC. The encoded protein is CASSVSAGGNNEQFF.

Worth noting for this clone: The junction shows a germline mismatch at one end, possibly a read error. This rearrangement joins TRBV6-5 to TRBJ2-3, with D tentatively TRBD2 (5 bases). Germline V CDR1 and CDR2: MNHEY, SVGAGI. The CDR3 is 13 amino acids. The CDR3 DNA reads TGTGCCAGCCGGGGTAGGGTCACAAATACGCAGTATTTT. This encodes CASRGRVTNTQYF.

The chain uses TRBV27 and TRBJ2-2; the match to TRBD1 covers 10 bases. This CDR3 has 17 amino acids. CDR1 is MNHEY, CDR2 SMNVEV, per germline (reference sequence). V trimming: 1 base; J trimming: 0 bases; junction bases outside the gene matches: 2. CDR3 DNA: TGTGCCAGCAGTTTATACGGACAGGGGGCGAACACCGGGGAGCTGTTTTTT. Residues: CASSLYGQGANTGELFF.

This chain's CDR3 is CASSSSPATNEKLFF. The CDR3, as DNA: TGTGCCAGCAGCTCCTCCCCTGCAACTAATGAAAAACTGTTTTTT. The chain joins TRBV5-4 to TRBJ1-4, with D hard to call. Trimming pared 3 bases from V and 0 bases from J, leaving 9 bases between. Germline assignment: CDR1 SGHNT and CDR2 YYREEE (reference sequence). The CDR3 sequence is 15 residues long.

The chain has TRBV5-6 and TRBJ1-6, with TRBD1 matching over 10 bases. CDR1 and CDR2 (germline): SGHDT, YYEEEE. CDR3 length: 15 residues. J was trimmed by 6 bases and V by 4 bases; bases with no gene match: 4. The CDR3 region has the DNA TGTGCCAGCAGCACCGGGACAGGGGTTAATTCACCCCTCCACTTT. Residues: CASSTGTGVNSPLHF.

V gene TRBV30 combines with J gene TRBJ1-1; 7 bases are a match to TRBD1. The CDR3 consists of 13 residues. The junction had 2 bases not matched to a gene; V was cut back by 4 bases and J by 0 bases. Germline V CDR1 and CDR2: GTSNPN, SVGIG (reference sequence). For the CDR3, the DNA is TGTGCCTGGATGGGACAGATGAACACTGAAGCTTTCTTT. This encodes CAWMGQMNTEAFF.

This chain connects TRBV11-2 to TRBJ1-2; 7 bases are shared with TRBD1. V gave up 1 base and J gave up 12 bases; unmatched junction bases: 8. CDR1 and CDR2 (germline): SGHAT, FQNNGV. This CDR3 has 13 residues. In DNA form, the CDR3 reads TGTGCCAGCAGCTTAGCCCCAGGGGGTTGGCACACCTTC. It encodes CASSLAPGGWHTF.

This chain links TRBV29-1 with TRBJ1-1, with D possibly being TRBD1 (5 bases). Germline CDR1 SQVTM, CDR2 ANQGSEA. The length of the CDR3 is 12 residues. V gave up 6 bases and J gave up 1 base, with 9 bases separating them. The CDR3 loop is CSVAQGNTEAFF. The CDR3 region has the DNA TGCAGCGTCGCCCAGGGGAACACTGAAGCTTTCTTT. The entire variable domain, with the rest obtained from reference TRBV29-1 and TRBJ1-1, is as follows: SAVISQKPSRDICQRGTSLTIQCQVDSQVTMMFWYRQQPGQSLTLIATANQGSEATYESGFVIDKFPISRPNLTFSTLTVSNMSPEDSSIYLCSVAQGNTEAFFGQGTRLTVV.

This rearrangement joins TRBV27 to TRBJ2-7; 8 bases are a match to TRBD1. The germline V gene encodes CDR1 MNHEY and CDR2 SMNVEV (reference sequence). Trimming cost V 2 bases and J 2 bases; bases outside gene matches: 2. The CDR3 runs 14 residues. The CDR3 DNA is TGTGCCAGCAGTTTAGTACAGGGGGCCTACGAGCAGTACTTC. Amino acids: CASSLVQGAYEQYF.

The chain links TRBV11-2 to TRBJ2-3; 11 bases are a match to TRBD2. Germline-derived CDR1 and CDR2 are SGHAT and FQNNGV. Trimming at V came to 4 bases and at J to 3 bases, leaving 6 bases not matched to a gene. This CDR3 region has 16 residues. The CDR3 sequence: CASSSLAGVRTDTQYF. The CDR3 DNA follows: TGTGCCAGCAGCTCACTAGCGGGAGTAAGAACAGATACGCAGTATTTT.

This sequence joins TRBV7-9 and TRBJ1-1, with TRBD1 as a possible D gene (5 bases). The length of the CDR3 is 15 residues. The V gene's germline CDR1 is SEHNR and CDR2 FQNEAQ (reference sequence). With 5 bases removed from V and 1 base from J, the gap between germline ends came to 14 bases. The CDR3 bases are TGTGCCAGCAGCGTCCGGCAGGGCCCGAACACTGAAGCTTTCTTT. Translation: CASSVRQGPNTEAFF.

The chain carries TRBV19 and TRBJ1-6; TRBD1 matches 7 bases. V gave up 7 bases and J gave up 9 bases; unmatched junction bases: 6. The CDR3 extends over 13 amino acids. Germline V gene data show CDR1 as LNHDA and CDR2 as SQIVND (reference sequence). The CDR3: CASTNYRGSPLHF. Written as DNA, the CDR3 is TGTGCCAGTACCAACTACAGGGGTTCACCCCTCCACTTT.

The chain has TRBV11-2 and TRBJ2-1, with a weak D call TRBD2 (6 bases). The CDR3 sequence is 13 residues long. The V gene's germline CDR1 is SGHAT and CDR2 FQNNGV. The V gene lost 3 bases and the J gene lost 8 bases, with 11 bases spanning the gap. CDR3 bases: TGTGCCAGCAGCTTGTGGGGAGGCTATGAGCAGTTCTTC. Its protein product is CASSLWGGYEQFF.

The J gene is TRBJ2-5, the V gene TRBV18; 7 bases agree with TRBD1. CDR1 is KGHSH, CDR2 LQKENI, per germline. The CDR3 covers 15 residues. V trimming: 2 bases; J trimming: 4 bases; junction bases outside the gene matches: 7. The chain's CDR3 is CASSPSGTAGETQYF. The DNA of the CDR3 is TGTGCCAGCTCACCATCCGGGACAGCAGGAGAGACCCAGTACTTC.

The rearrangement links TRBV7-8 to TRBJ1-6; 9 bases agree with TRBD1. Germline CDR1 SGHVS, CDR2 FQNEAQ. The ends lost 6 bases at V and 7 bases at J; junction bases unmatched: 4. This CDR3 has 14 amino acids. CDR3 nucleotides: TGTGCCAGCAGACAGGGGGCATTGAATTCACCCCTCCACTTT. Amino acid sequence: CASRQGALNSPLHF.

The genes are TRBV7-2 and TRBJ2-1; no clear D. Germline lookup yields CDR1 SGHTA and CDR2 FQGNSA. Trimming took 1 base from V and 5 from J, leaving 15 bases between them. CDR3 size: 16 residues. The CDR3 region has the DNA TGTGCCAGCAGCTTAGACAGACGAGCTATGCACAATGAGCAGTTCTTC. It encodes CASSLDRRAMHNEQFF.

The V and J genes are TRBV5-1 and TRBJ1-5, with D hard to call. Germline loops: CDR1 SGHRS, CDR2 YFSETQ. Trimming removed 3 bases at V and 3 bases at J, with 7 bases between. The CDR3 is 13 residues long. In DNA, the CDR3 is TGCGCCAGCAGCTATACAGTCAATCAGCCCCAGCATTTT. Residues: CASSYTVNQPQHF.

The rearrangement uses TRBV16 and TRBJ2-7, with D tentatively TRBD2 (6 bases). The CDR3 spans 14 residues. V lost 6 bases and J lost 3, with 15 bases in between. Germline loops: CDR1 KGHSY, CDR2 FQNENV. In DNA, the CDR3 is TGTGCCAGCAGACGGGACCGGGGGAACTACGAGCAGTACTTC. Translated, it gives CASRRDRGNYEQYF. Full variable domain (outside the CDR3, taken from reference TRBV16 and TRBJ2-7): GEEVAQTPKHLVRGEGQKAKLYCAPIKGHSYVFWYQQVLKNEFKFLISFQNENVFDETGMPKERFSAKCLPNSPCSLEIQATKLEDSAVYFCASRRDRGNYEQYFGPGTRLTVT.

The chain employs TRBV2 and TRBJ2-7; unclear D gene. CDR3 length equals 11 residues. Germline V gives CDR1 SNHLY, CDR2 FYNNEI. V was trimmed by 5 bases and J by 4 bases, leaving 6 bases between them. The CDR3 bases are TGTGCCAGCAGTTCGGAGTACGAGCAGTACTTC. Translation gives CASSSEYEQYF.

The V call is TRBV9, the J call TRBJ1-2; 8 bases map to TRBD1. The CDR3 totals 15 residues. Looked up from germline, CDR1 is SGDLS and CDR2 is YYNGEE. The ends lost 4 bases at V and 4 bases at J; junction bases unmatched: 9. CDR3 sequence reads: CASSLGQGGAYGYTF. In DNA, the CDR3 is TGTGCCAGCAGCCTAGGACAGGGAGGAGCCTATGGCTACACCTTC.